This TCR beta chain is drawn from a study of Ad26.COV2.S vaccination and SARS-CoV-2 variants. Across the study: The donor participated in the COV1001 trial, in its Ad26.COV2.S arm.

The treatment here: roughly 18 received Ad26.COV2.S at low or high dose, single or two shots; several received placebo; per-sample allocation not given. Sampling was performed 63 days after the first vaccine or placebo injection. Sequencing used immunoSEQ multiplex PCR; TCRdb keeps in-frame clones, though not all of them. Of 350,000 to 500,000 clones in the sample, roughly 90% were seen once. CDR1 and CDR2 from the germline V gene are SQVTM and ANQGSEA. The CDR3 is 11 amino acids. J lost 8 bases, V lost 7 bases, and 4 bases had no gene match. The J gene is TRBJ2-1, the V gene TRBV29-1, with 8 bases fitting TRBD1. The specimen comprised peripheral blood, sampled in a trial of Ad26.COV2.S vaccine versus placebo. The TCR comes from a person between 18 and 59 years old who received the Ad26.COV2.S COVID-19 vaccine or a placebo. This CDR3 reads CSGTGLDEQFF. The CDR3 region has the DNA TGCAGCGGGACAGGGCTCGATGAGCAGTTCTTC.